A single sample gave rise to the 30 T cell receptor beta chains below, sequenced in a study of blood T cell repertoires in COVID-19. TCRdb's table, derived via immunoSEQ multiplex PCR, lists solely in-frame clones and lacks some. The repertoire includes tens of thousands of clones, 60% to 80% of them detected once, and over 9.5% sits in the top ten. The sample comprised peripheral blood. Source of these receptors: a human donor in a cohort sampled during active COVID-19.

The chain is built from TRBV7-2 and TRBJ2-1; TRBD2 aligns across 9 bases. With V trimmed by 5 bases and J by 4 bases, 18 bases remained unmatched. CDR3 length: 19 amino acids. Germline lookup yields CDR1 SGHTA and CDR2 FQGNSA. In DNA, the CDR3 is TGTGCCAGCAGCCACCTCGGCGGGGGGGTCGATTGGAGTTACAATGAGCAGTTCTTC. Amino acid sequence: CASSHLGGGVDWSYNEQFF. The full variable domain, in which reference TRBV7-2 and TRBJ2-1 provide the parts outside the CDR3, is GAGVSQSPSNKVTEKGKDVELRCDPISGHTALYWYRQSLGQGLEFLIYFQGNSAPDKSGLPSDRFSAERTGGSVSTLTIQRTQQEDSAVYLCASSHLGGGVDWSYNEQFFGPGTRLTVL.

V usage is TRBV30 and J usage is TRBJ1-2; 7 positions match TRBD1. The J segment lost 2 bases and the V segment lost 3 bases, leaving 12 bases of the junction unmatched. In germline, CDR1 is GTSNPN, CDR2 SVGIG (reference sequence). The CDR3 covers 16 residues. The CDR3 here is CAWSLKGAQGNYGYTF. CDR3 in DNA: TGTGCCTGGAGCCTGAAAGGCGCACAGGGGAACTATGGCTACACCTTC.

The V call is TRBV6-5, the J call TRBJ2-7; perhaps TRBD1 as D (6 bases). V was clipped by 6 bases and J by 3 bases, with 12 bases between them. Germline CDR1 and CDR2: MNHEY and SVGAGI. The CDR3 runs to 13 residues. The CDR3 bases are TGTGCCAGCAGCACCGGGACACTCTACGAGCAGTACTTC. It translates to CASSTGTLYEQYF.

The rearrangement joins TRBV25-1 to TRBJ2-5; 9 bases are shared with TRBD1. From germline, CDR1 is MGHDK and CDR2 SYGVNS. This CDR3 contains 15 residues. Losses at the gene ends were 4 bases for V and 3 bases for J; bases not matched to a gene: 6. Written as DNA, the CDR3 is TGTGCCAGCAGTGCCGCCGGGACAGGGAAAGAGACCCAGTACTTC. Residues: CASSAAGTGKETQYF.

The chain recombines TRBV5-1 with TRBJ2-5, with a weak D call TRBD2 (5 bases). Trimming removed 2 bases from V and 0 bases from J, with 14 bases in between. Looked up from germline, CDR1 is SGHRS and CDR2 is YFSETQ. This CDR3 contains 16 residues. The CDR3 DNA reads as TGCGCCAGCAGCTTTGGGCCAGCGGAGTACCAAGAGACCCAGTACTTC. Translated, it gives CASSFGPAEYQETQYF. The whole variable domain, remainder taken from reference TRBV5-1 and TRBJ2-5, is KAGVTQTPRYLIKTRGQQVTLSCSPISGHRSVSWYQQTPGQGLQFLFEYFSETQRNKGNFPGRFSGRQFSNSRSEMNVSTLELGDSALYLCASSFGPAEYQETQYFGPGTRLLVL.

This chain joins TRBV7-2 and TRBJ2-2, with D possibly being TRBD2 (7 bases). CDR1 is SGHTA, CDR2 FQGNSA, per germline. The CDR3 is 14 amino acids. The CDR3 DNA reads as TGTGCGATCCTTGGGGGGGCTCACACCGGGGAGCTGTTTTTT. Amino acid sequence: CAILGGAHTGELFF. Complete variable domain (other parts from reference TRBV7-2 and TRBJ2-2): GAGVSQSPSNKVTEKGKDVELRCDPISGHTALYWYRQSLGQGLEFLIYFQGNSAPDKSGLPSDRFSAERTGGSVSTLTIQRTQQEDSAVYLCAILGGAHTGELFFGEGSRLTVL.

The V and J genes are TRBV18 and TRBJ1-1, with 7 positions matching TRBD1. CDR3 length equals 16 residues. The germline V gene encodes CDR1 KGHSH and CDR2 LQKENI. V shed 3 bases, J shed 1 base, and the junction held 8 bases outside the gene matches. The CDR3 region is CASSPNRGSGNTEAFF. DNA for the CDR3: TGTGCCAGCTCACCGAACAGGGGTTCGGGGAACACTGAAGCTTTCTTT. Filled out from reference TRBV18 and TRBJ1-1, the complete variable domain reads NAGVMQNPRHLVRRRGQEARLRCSPMKGHSHVYWYRQLPEEGLKFMVYLQKENIIDESGMPKERFSAEFPKEGPSILRIQQVVRGDSAAYFCASSPNRGSGNTEAFFGQGTRLTVV.

The chain combines TRBV19 with TRBJ1-1; perhaps TRBD1 as D (5 bases). The germline V gene has CDR1 LNHDA and CDR2 SQIVND (reference sequence). V was pared by 3 bases and J by 8 bases, with 16 bases between. This CDR3 is 14 amino acids long. The chain's CDR3 is CASSMVRGRSEAFF. CDR3 coding DNA: TGTGCCAGTAGTATGGTCCGGGGGAGGTCCGAAGCTTTCTTT.

The CDR3 coding sequence is TGTGCCAGCAGGAAAGCGGGGGGGCCGACAGATACGCAGTATTTT. As protein: CASRKAGGPTDTQYF. The genes are TRBV5-4 and TRBJ2-3; 10 bases are shared with TRBD2. This CDR3 has 15 amino acids. With 5 bases clipped from V and 3 bases from J, the junction kept 6 bases outside the gene matches. Germline V gene data show CDR1 as SGHNT and CDR2 as YYREEE (reference sequence).

Only a few counts were recorded for this clone. V is TRBV20-1 and J is TRBJ1-2, with 8 bases fitting TRBD1. Germline V gene sequence: CDR1 DFQATT, CDR2 SNEGSKA (reference sequence). Trimming at V came to 3 bases and at J to 5 bases, leaving 8 bases not matched to a gene. The CDR3 extends over 14 amino acids. The CDR3 region is CSASEQGALYGYTF. CDR3 in DNA: TGCAGTGCTAGTGAGCAGGGGGCTTTGTATGGCTACACCTTC.

This clone came up a few times. The chain recombines TRBV2 with TRBJ1-2; 9 positions agree with TRBD1. The CDR3 is made up of 14 amino acids. Unmatched junction bases numbered 6, after V lost 4 bases and J lost 6 bases. CDR1 is SNHLY and CDR2 is FYNNEI in the germline V gene. The CDR3 DNA reads as TGTGCCAGCAGTGGGGGACAGGGAGCGAATGGCTACACCTTC. Translating gives CASSGGQGANGYTF.

CDR3 residues: CASIGAGGSYNSPLHF. CDR3 bases: TGTGCCAGCATCGGGGCGGGAGGATCCTATAATTCACCCCTCCACTTT. This chain connects TRBV28 to TRBJ1-6, with a weak D call TRBD1 (5 bases). Germline V gene sequence: CDR1 MDHEN, CDR2 SYDVKM. V was trimmed by 7 bases and J by 1 base, leaving 14 bases between them. The CDR3 is made up of 16 amino acids. Full variable domain (rest looked up from reference TRBV28 and TRBJ1-6): DVKVTQSSRYLVKRTGEKVFLECVQDMDHENMFWYRQDPGLGLRLIYFSYDVKMKEKGDIPEGYSVSREKKERFSLILESASTNQTSMYLCASIGAGGSYNSPLHFGNGTRLTVT.

This clone was seen only a few times. The V call is TRBV2, the J call TRBJ2-7; D is unresolved. Germline loops: CDR1 SNHLY, CDR2 FYNNEI. Trimming removed 7 bases at V and 0 bases at J, with 13 bases between. CDR3 length: 14 residues. The CDR3 DNA follows: TGTGCCAGCATGGTATCCAGGAACTCCTACGAGCAGTACTTC. Its translation is CASMVSRNSYEQYF.

This clone came up once. V usage is TRBV25-1 and J usage is TRBJ1-5; 7 bases agree with TRBD1. CDR1 is MGHDK, CDR2 SYGVNS, per germline. V was pared by 3 bases and J by 2 bases, with 4 bases of the junction left unmatched. CDR3 length equals 15 residues. The CDR3 region is CASSDDRVGNQPQHF. CDR3 in DNA: TGTGCCAGCAGTGACGACAGGGTCGGCAATCAGCCCCAGCATTTT.

This CDR3 reads CASSAGTGSYEQYF. The DNA of the CDR3 is TGCGCCAGCAGCGCCGGGACAGGGTCCTACGAGCAGTACTTC. This sequence joins TRBV5-1 and TRBJ2-7; 9 bases fit TRBD1. The V gene end was trimmed by 4 bases and the J gene end by 1 base; junction bases not matched to a gene: 3. Germline CDR1 and CDR2: SGHRS and YFSETQ. The CDR3 has 14 residues. The full variable domain, rest sourced from reference TRBV5-1 and TRBJ2-7, is KAGVTQTPRYLIKTRGQQVTLSCSPISGHRSVSWYQQTPGQGLQFLFEYFSETQRNKGNFPGRFSGRQFSNSRSEMNVSTLELGDSALYLCASSAGTGSYEQYFGPGTRLTVT.

V usage is TRBV10-3 and J usage is TRBJ2-5; TRBD1 matches at 10 bases. After removal of 8 bases from V and 5 bases from J, the junction contained 2 bases not matched to a gene. The CDR3 loop spans 12 amino acids. In germline, CDR1 is ENHRY, CDR2 SYGVKD. The CDR3 DNA reads as TGTGCCATCGCGACAGGGGGCGAGACCCAGTACTTC. It yields the protein CAIATGGETQYF.

The V and J genes are TRBV7-8 and TRBJ1-2; D remains unclear. The CDR3 consists of 15 residues. In germline, CDR1 is SGHVS, CDR2 FQNEAQ. Trimming cost V 0 bases and J 7 bases, with 15 bases left between them. The CDR3 DNA is TGTGCCAGCAGCTTAGCGGAAGGAAGCGGATTTGGCTACACCTTC. Protein: CASSLAEGSGFGYTF.

V and J are TRBV3-1 (or the pseudogene TRBV3-2) and TRBJ2-7, with 7 bases fitting TRBD2. V shed 0 bases and J 1 base; nucleotides not matched to a gene: 9. This CDR3 has 17 residues. CDR1 LGHDT and CDR2 YNNKEL come from the germline V gene (reference sequence). The CDR3 DNA sequence: TGTGCCAGCAGCCAAGACACGCGCTGGGGGGGATCCTACGAGCAGTACTTC. Protein product: CASSQDTRWGGSYEQYF.

A remark on this clone: One junction end does not reproduce the germline sequence, and a read error may be involved. V gene TRBV24-1 combines with J gene TRBJ2-1; 8 positions agree with TRBD1. The CDR3 has 15 amino acids. Germline V gives CDR1 KGHDR, CDR2 SFDVKD. The CDR3 nucleotides are TGTGCCACCAGCAAGGCAGGGGGCGCCTACAACGAGCAGTTCTTC. This codes for CATSKAGGAYNEQFF.

V and J are TRBV30 and TRBJ1-2, with a possible D match to TRBD1 (5 bases). The germline CDR1 and CDR2 sequences are GTSNPN and SVGIG (reference sequence). This CDR3 contains 12 residues. V shed 0 bases and J shed 3 bases, with 5 bases lying between them. The CDR3 nucleotides are TGTGCCTGGAGTGTAGGGGACTATGGCTACACCTTC. It translates to CAWSVGDYGYTF.

This clone was seen only a few times. The chain recombines TRBV15 with TRBJ2-1; 10 positions match TRBD1. Germline V CDR1 and CDR2: LNHNV, YYDKDF (reference sequence). J gave up 15 bases and V 1 base, and 9 bases lay outside the gene matches. The CDR3 sequence is 14 residues long. CDR3 bases: TGTGCCACCAGCAGAGTCGGGGACAGGGGAAGGGCGTTCTTC. This sequence encodes CATSRVGDRGRAFF.

V is TRBV6-6 and J is TRBJ1-1, with 9 bases fitting TRBD1. The V segment lost 4 bases and the J segment 1 base; nucleotides outside the gene matches: 1. The CDR3 runs 14 residues. In germline, CDR1 is MNHNY, CDR2 SVGAGI (reference sequence). The CDR3 nucleotides read TGTGCCAGCAGTTTGGACAGGGGGAACACTGAAGCTTTCTTT. Translating gives CASSLDRGNTEAFF.

A few counts support this clone. This CDR3 reads CASSSAPGYEQYF. The CDR3 DNA is TGTGCCAGCAGCTCTGCCCCGGGCTACGAGCAGTACTTC. The rearrangement joins TRBV7-3 to TRBJ2-7, with D unresolved. The V end was cut by 4 bases, the J end by 3 bases, with 10 bases between. Per the germline V gene, CDR1 is SGHTA and CDR2 is FQGTGA. The CDR3 covers 13 residues.

The chain recombines TRBV6-2 or TRBV6-3 with TRBJ1-1, with TRBD1 as a possible D gene (5 bases). CDR1 MNHEY and CDR2 SVGEGT come from the germline V gene. Trimming removed 2 bases from V and 5 bases from J, with 12 bases in between. There are 14 residues in the CDR3. The CDR3 DNA follows: TGTGCCAGCAGTTACGTCGGGGGGAGGACTGAAGCTTTCTTT. Translated, it gives CASSYVGGRTEAFF.

V is TRBV28 and J is TRBJ1-2, with no clear D. This CDR3 has 14 amino acids. The germline V gene encodes CDR1 MDHEN and CDR2 SYDVKM. V lost 4 bases, J lost 4 bases, and 13 bases lay in between. DNA for the CDR3: TGTGCCAGCAGTTCTACTTCTACCCCCTATGGCTACACCTTC. The encoded protein is CASSSTSTPYGYTF.

V is TRBV4-3 and J is TRBJ2-3, with 9 bases matching TRBD1. This CDR3 comprises 15 residues. The V segment lost 4 bases and the J segment 2 bases; nucleotides outside the gene matches: 4. Germline V gives CDR1 LGHNA, CDR2 YSLEER. CDR3 coding DNA: TGCGCCAGCAGCCCCGGGACAGGGTTCACAGATACGCAGTATTTT. Protein: CASSPGTGFTDTQYF.

This clone was counted only a few times. The chain employs TRBV20-1 and TRBJ1-1; D gene unclear. With 2 bases removed from V and 6 bases from J, the gap between germline ends came to 4 bases. The germline V gene encodes CDR1 DFQATT and CDR2 SNEGSKA (reference sequence). The CDR3 runs to 10 residues. The CDR3 loop reads CSARRAEAFF. Written as DNA, the CDR3 is TGCAGTGCTAGACGGGCTGAAGCTTTCTTT.

V usage is TRBV9 and J usage is TRBJ1-1; D possibly corresponds to TRBD1 (6 bases). Trimming shortened V by 0 bases and J by 4 bases, and 13 bases separated the two germline ends. The CDR3 extends over 15 amino acids. Germline-derived CDR1 and CDR2 are SGDLS and YYNGEE. The CDR3 spells CASSVVRGGGTEAFF. In nucleotides, the CDR3 is TGTGCCAGCAGCGTAGTGAGGGGGGGAGGCACTGAAGCTTTCTTT.

The chain employs TRBV6-5 and TRBJ1-1; D remains ambiguous. The germline gives CDR1 MNHEY, CDR2 SVGAGI. This CDR3 is 12 amino acids long. The V end was cut by 6 bases, the J end by 1 base, with 6 bases between. This CDR3 is CASRARNTEAFF. The CDR3 coding sequence is TGTGCCAGCAGAGCAAGGAACACTGAAGCTTTCTTT.

This chain links TRBV4-1 with TRBJ2-7; D is uncertain. Trimming took 1 base from V and 2 from J, leaving 15 bases between them. Germline CDR1 reads MGHRA; CDR2 reads YSYEKL. The CDR3 loop spans 16 amino acids. The CDR3 DNA reads TGCGCCAGCAGCCAAGCCCTAACTTACCCTACCTACGAGCAGTACTTC. Its translation: CASSQALTYPTYEQYF.